This entry describes one T cell receptor (beta chain). What it binds is not known. With a much larger clone just one base away, this may be a read error. This CDR3 comprises 13 residues. Trimming at V came to 3 bases and at J to 3 bases, leaving 4 bases not matched to a gene. Germline assignment: CDR1 DFQATT and CDR2 SNEGSKA (reference sequence). Amplification of TCR beta CDR3 regions was performed using RNA transcripts as template. In the first-round RT-PCR of the TCR CDR3, the HTBI primer set was used. From the multiplex PCR reads, TCRdb called clonotypes with MiXCR, one entry per CDR3 protein. The profile shows some 800,000 distinct CDR3 sequences, roughly 40% of them singletons. The data belong to a study of T cells in Graves' hyperthyroidism and ophthalmopathy. Study findings and constraints: From stable hyperthyroidism, ophthalmopathy was separated by a 13 V-J model. Most clonotypes expanded in thyroid above 0.001 were likewise present in blood.

Uncontrolled infections, other autoimmune diseases, pregnancy or lactation led to exclusion of patients. Clinical symptoms, serum thyroxine, TRAb, thyroid ultrasound and orbital computed tomography informed diagnoses. The receptor was isolated from a young man with Graves' hyperthyroidism. Sequences were obtained from blood. The chain couples TRBV20-1 to TRBJ1-2; 7 bases fit TRBD1. CDR3 residues: CSARGDSDYGYTF. The DNA of the CDR3 is TGCAGTGCTAGGGGGGACAGCGACTATGGCTACACCTTC.